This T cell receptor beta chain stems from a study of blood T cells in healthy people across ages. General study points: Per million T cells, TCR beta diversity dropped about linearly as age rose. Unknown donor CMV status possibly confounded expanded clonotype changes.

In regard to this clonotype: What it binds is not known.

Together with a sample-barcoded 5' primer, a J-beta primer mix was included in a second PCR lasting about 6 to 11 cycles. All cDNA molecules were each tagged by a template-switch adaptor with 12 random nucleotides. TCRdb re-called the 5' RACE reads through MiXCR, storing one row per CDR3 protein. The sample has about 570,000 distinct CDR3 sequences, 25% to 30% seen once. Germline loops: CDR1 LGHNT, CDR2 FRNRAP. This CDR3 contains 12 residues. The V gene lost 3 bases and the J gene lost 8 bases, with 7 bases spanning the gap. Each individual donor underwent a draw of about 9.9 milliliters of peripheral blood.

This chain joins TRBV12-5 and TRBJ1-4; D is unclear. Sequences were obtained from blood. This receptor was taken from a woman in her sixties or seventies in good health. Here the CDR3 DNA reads TGTGCTAGTGGTTTCGGAGGCGAAAAACTGTTTTTT. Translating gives CASGFGGEKLFF.